The 13 T cell receptor beta chains in this list originate from one sample, sequenced in a study of shared clonotypes between healthy human individuals. Using immunoSEQ multiplex PCR, the repertoire was profiled, and TCRdb retains in-frame clones only, with some absent. Of over a million clones in the sample, about 84% are singletons; the top ten hold 0.4% to 0.55%. The sample comprised memory CD4+ T cells from PBMCs. Subset reported: CD45RA-negative fraction. Receptors originate from a man younger than 35 in good health. Some clones in this sample may be carry-over from other donors' samples.

This sequence joins TRBV27 and TRBJ2-5; D is unresolved. This CDR3 comprises 13 residues. Between the trimmed V and J ends, which lost 3 bases and 2 bases, there was a span of 7 bases. Germline CDR1 and CDR2: MNHEY and SMNVEV (reference sequence). CDR3 in DNA: TGTGCCAGCAGTTTCAGACGTCAAGAGACCCAGTACTTC. It translates to CASSFRRQETQYF.

V is TRBV6-5 and J is TRBJ1-5; tentatively, D is TRBD1 (5 bases). There are 13 residues in the CDR3. The V and J ends lost 6 bases and 6 bases respectively, with 12 bases between them. Germline V gene data show CDR1 as MNHEY and CDR2 as SVGAGI. The CDR3 spells CASRPGVGQPQHF. The DNA of the CDR3 is TGTGCCAGCAGGCCGGGGGTGGGTCAGCCCCAGCATTTT.

This chain connects TRBV28 to TRBJ1-3; D not certain. V shed 2 bases and J shed 0 bases, with 11 bases lying between them. The CDR3 sequence is 16 residues long. Germline assignment: CDR1 MDHEN and CDR2 SYDVKM. CDR3 protein: CASSLRDGYSGNTIYF. CDR3 sequence (DNA): TGTGCCAGCAGTTTACGCGACGGATACTCTGGAAACACCATATATTTT.

CDR3 in DNA: TGTGCCAGCAGTGGACAGAGTACCGGGGAGCTGTTTTTT. As protein: CASSGQSTGELFF. The chain is built from TRBV28 and TRBJ2-2; tentatively, D is TRBD1 (6 bases). This CDR3 contains 13 residues. Per the germline V gene, CDR1 is MDHEN and CDR2 is SYDVKM. Trimming pared 5 bases from V and 5 bases from J, leaving 9 bases between. The whole variable domain, filled in from reference TRBV28 and TRBJ2-2, reads DVKVTQSSRYLVKRTGEKVFLECVQDMDHENMFWYRQDPGLGLRLIYFSYDVKMKEKGDIPEGYSVSREKKERFSLILESASTNQTSMYLCASSGQSTGELFFGEGSRLTVL.

The genes are TRBV9 and TRBJ1-2; D remains ambiguous. There are 20 residues in the CDR3. Per the germline V gene, CDR1 is SGDLS and CDR2 is YYNGEE. Trimming left V 0 bases short and J 2 bases short, with 26 bases between. The CDR3, as DNA: TGTGCCAGCAGCGTAGGACCCACGTCATCCGCCTTAGAAACGAACTATGGCTACACCTTC. This gives the protein CASSVGPTSSALETNYGYTF.

The table lists this clone with many counts. Other DNA sequences within the sample encode an identical CDR3. The V gene is TRBV18, the J gene TRBJ2-7; possible D gene TRBD2, 6 bases. The length of the CDR3 is 14 residues. V gave up 3 bases and J gave up 5 bases, with 14 bases separating them. CDR1 KGHSH and CDR2 LQKENI come from the germline V gene. CDR3 DNA sequence: TGTGCCAGCTCACCGGGGATAGCGGCAGACGAGCAGTACTTC. It codes for CASSPGIAADEQYF.

CDR3 DNA sequence: TGTGCCAGTAGCAATCCCAGGCTAGCGGGAGCCCACGAGCAGTACTTC. Protein product: CASSNPRLAGAHEQYF. V usage is TRBV19 and J usage is TRBJ2-7; TRBD2 matches at 10 bases. V lost 6 bases, J lost 5 bases, and 13 bases stayed unmatched. Per the germline V gene, CDR1 is LNHDA and CDR2 is SQIVND (reference sequence). The CDR3 spans 16 residues.

This chain connects TRBV4-2 to TRBJ2-7; 9 bases line up with TRBD2. Losses at the gene ends were 0 bases for V and 7 bases for J; bases not matched to a gene: 4. Germline values: CDR1 LGHNA, CDR2 YNFKEQ. The CDR3 consists of 14 residues. The CDR3 here is CASSQDPSGREQYF. CDR3 in DNA: TGTGCCAGCAGCCAAGATCCGAGCGGGAGGGAGCAGTACTTC.

This clone was detected once. The V gene is TRBV2, the J gene TRBJ2-6; D unresolved. V was trimmed by 8 bases and J by 2 bases, leaving 10 bases between them. Germline V CDR1 and CDR2: SNHLY, FYNNEI. This CDR3 has 14 residues. CDR3 protein: CASGWVAGANVLTF. The CDR3, as DNA: TGTGCCAGCGGCTGGGTAGCTGGGGCCAACGTCCTGACTTTC.

The V and J genes are TRBV9 and TRBJ2-7, with 7 positions matching TRBD2. CDR1 is SGDLS, CDR2 YYNGEE, per germline. The CDR3 has 14 amino acids. The junction had 2 bases not matched to a gene; V was cut back by 0 bases and J by 2 bases. In DNA form, the CDR3 reads TGTGCCAGCAGCGTAGCGGGAGGTACCTACGAGCAGTACTTC. Translated: CASSVAGGTYEQYF.

The genes are TRBV28 and TRBJ2-7; D might be TRBD1 (5 bases). The V end was cut by 3 bases, the J end by 6 bases, with 12 bases between. From germline, CDR1 is MDHEN and CDR2 SYDVKM. The CDR3 runs to 13 residues. The CDR3 sequence: CASSFRQGGEQYF. CDR3 coding DNA: TGTGCCAGCAGTTTCAGGCAGGGCGGCGAGCAGTACTTC.

The CDR3 nucleotides are TGTGCCAGCAGCTTACGTGGGACAGGGATATACGAGCAGTACTTC. Amino acids: CASSLRGTGIYEQYF. The rearrangement uses TRBV7-9 and TRBJ2-7; 9 bases map to TRBD1. The trim removed 2 bases at V and 4 bases at J, leaving 6 bases unmatched. This CDR3 has 15 residues. Germline loops: CDR1 SEHNR, CDR2 FQNEAQ (reference sequence).

The chain has TRBV29-1 and TRBJ2-7; 7 nucleotides align to TRBD2. The CDR3 spans 14 residues. With 1 base clipped from V and 2 bases from J, the junction kept 5 bases outside the gene matches. Germline V gives CDR1 SQVTM, CDR2 ANQGSEA. CDR3 nucleotides: TGCAGCGTTGAAGGGGGGGGGACTGCCTACGAGCAGTACTTC. The encoded protein is CSVEGGGTAYEQYF.